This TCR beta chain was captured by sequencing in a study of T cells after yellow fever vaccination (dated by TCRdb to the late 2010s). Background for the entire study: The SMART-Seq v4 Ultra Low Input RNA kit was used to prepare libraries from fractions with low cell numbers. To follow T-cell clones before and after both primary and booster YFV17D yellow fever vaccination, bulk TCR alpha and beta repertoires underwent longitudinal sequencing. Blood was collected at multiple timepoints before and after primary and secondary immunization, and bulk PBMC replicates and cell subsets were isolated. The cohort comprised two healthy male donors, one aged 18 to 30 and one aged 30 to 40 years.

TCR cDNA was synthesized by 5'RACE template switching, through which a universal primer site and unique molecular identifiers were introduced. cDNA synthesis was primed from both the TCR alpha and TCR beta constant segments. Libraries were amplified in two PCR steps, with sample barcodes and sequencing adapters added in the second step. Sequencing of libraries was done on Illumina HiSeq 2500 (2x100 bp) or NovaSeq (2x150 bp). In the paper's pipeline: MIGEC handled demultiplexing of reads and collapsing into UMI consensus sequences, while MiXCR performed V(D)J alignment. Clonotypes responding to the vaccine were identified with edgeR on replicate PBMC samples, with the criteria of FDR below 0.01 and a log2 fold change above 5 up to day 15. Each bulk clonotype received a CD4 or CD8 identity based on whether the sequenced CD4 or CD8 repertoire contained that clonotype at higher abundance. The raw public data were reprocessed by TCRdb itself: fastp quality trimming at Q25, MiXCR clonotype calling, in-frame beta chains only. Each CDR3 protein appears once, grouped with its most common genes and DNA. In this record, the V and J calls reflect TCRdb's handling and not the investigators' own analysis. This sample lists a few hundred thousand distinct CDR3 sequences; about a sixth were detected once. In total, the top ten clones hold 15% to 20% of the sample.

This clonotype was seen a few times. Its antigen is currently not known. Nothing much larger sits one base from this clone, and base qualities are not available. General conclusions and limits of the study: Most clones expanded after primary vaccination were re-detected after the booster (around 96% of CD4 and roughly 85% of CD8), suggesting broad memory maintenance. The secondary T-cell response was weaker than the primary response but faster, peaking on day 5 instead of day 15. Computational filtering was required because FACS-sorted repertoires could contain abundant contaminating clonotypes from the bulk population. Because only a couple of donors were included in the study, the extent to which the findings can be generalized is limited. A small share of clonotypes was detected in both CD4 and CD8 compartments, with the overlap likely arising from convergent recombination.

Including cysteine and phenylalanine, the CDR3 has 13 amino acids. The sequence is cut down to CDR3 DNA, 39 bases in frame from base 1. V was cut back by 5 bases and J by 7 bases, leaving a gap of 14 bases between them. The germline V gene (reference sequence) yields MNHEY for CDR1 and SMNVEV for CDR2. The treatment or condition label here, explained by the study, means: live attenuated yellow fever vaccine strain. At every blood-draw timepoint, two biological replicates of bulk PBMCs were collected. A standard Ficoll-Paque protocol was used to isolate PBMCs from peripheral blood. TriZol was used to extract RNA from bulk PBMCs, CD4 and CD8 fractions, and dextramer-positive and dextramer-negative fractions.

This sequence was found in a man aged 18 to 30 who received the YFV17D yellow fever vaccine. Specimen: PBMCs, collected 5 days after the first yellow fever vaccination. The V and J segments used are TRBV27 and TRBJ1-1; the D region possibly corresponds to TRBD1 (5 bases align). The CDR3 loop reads CASSPSGQNEAFF. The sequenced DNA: TGTGCCAGCAGTCCTTCGGGGCAGAATGAAGCTTTCTTT.